This TCR beta chain was sequenced in a study of blood T cell repertoires in COVID-19. In the study overall: Acute and convalescent COVID-19 samples came from the United States, Italy and Spain.

Trimming removed 2 bases at V and 12 bases at J, with 17 bases between. Per the germline V gene, CDR1 is MDHEN and CDR2 is SYDVKM. This CDR3 region has 14 residues. The method was immunoSEQ multiplex PCR; TCRdb's version includes in-frame clones alone and lacks a portion of them. The repertoire has about 350,000 clones, 89% of them found once; the top ten carry around 4%. The source is an older woman with COVID-19, enrolled during active disease. V and J are TRBV28 and TRBJ2-1, with D possibly being TRBD2 (6 bases). Sequenced input: peripheral blood. The DNA for the CDR3 is TGTGCCAGCAGTTTACCTGGGACTCCCCTTGGGCAGTTCTTC. This translates into CASSLPGTPLGQFF.